This note documents a single TCR beta chain sequence. Its antigen is not known. Germline V gives CDR1 SNHLY, CDR2 FYNNEI. CDR3 length equals 14 residues. Trimming removed 6 bases from V and 1 base from J, with 12 bases in between. This sample was included in a study of T cell responses to AZD1222 COVID-19 vaccine. Study-wide findings and caveats: Unmutated variant regions are reportedly the target of nearly half of TCRs that are spike-specific. When two AZD1222 doses had been given, Spike-specific TCR breadth and depth rose. At baseline, just 5 or 6 AZD1222 recipients tested seropositive.

Second-dose timings of about 4 or about 12 weeks were pooled. Method: immunoSEQ multiplex PCR; TCRdb's copy keeps in-frame clones and lacks some. This sample has about 140,000 clones, with roughly 90% found just once. The sample here was peripheral blood, taken 28 days after the second AZD1222 dose. The rearrangement joins TRBV2 to TRBJ2-5; D not resolved. The receptor was derived from an adult who received the AZD1222 COVID-19 vaccine. Here the CDR3 reads CASRAVGAQETQYF. In DNA form, the CDR3 reads TGTGCCAGCAGGGCCGTAGGAGCCCAAGAGACCCAGTACTTC.